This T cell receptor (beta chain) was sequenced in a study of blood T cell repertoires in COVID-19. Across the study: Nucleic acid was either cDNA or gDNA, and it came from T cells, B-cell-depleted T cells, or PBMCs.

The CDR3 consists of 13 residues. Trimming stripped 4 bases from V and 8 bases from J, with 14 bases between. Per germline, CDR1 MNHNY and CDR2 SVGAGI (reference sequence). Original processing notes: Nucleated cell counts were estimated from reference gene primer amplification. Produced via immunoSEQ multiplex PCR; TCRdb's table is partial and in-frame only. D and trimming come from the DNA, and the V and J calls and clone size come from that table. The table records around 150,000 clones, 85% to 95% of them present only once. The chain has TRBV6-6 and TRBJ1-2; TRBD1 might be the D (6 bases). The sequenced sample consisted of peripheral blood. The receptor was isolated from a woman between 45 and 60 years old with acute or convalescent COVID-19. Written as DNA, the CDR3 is TGTGCCAGCAGTTCGGGGACATGGTGGGGCTACACCTTC. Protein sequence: CASSSGTWWGYTF.